This is a list of T cell receptor beta chains from one sample in a study of yellow fever vaccine responses in identical twins. TCRdb used MiXCR to reprocess the RT-PCR reads, holding one entry per CDR3 protein. The data show some 14,000 distinct CDR3 sequences, approximately 88% seen once. Sequenced here: T cells from blood (PBMCs), unsorted or a sorted subset (not recorded which), sampled before or after yellow fever vaccination (not recorded which). The receptors were sampled from a young woman who received the yellow fever vaccine. CDR3s include the opening cysteine and the closing phenylalanine or tryptophan.

V	J	CDR3
TRBV20-1	TRBJ1-6	CSAREEGSYNSPLHF
TRBV29-1	TRBJ1-1	CSVSYLGVSPRNLF
TRBV13	TRBJ1-1	CASSLGIPNTEAFF
TRBV3-1	TRBJ2-5	CASSQFDGGPQETQYF
TRBV13	TRBJ2-2	CASTQEGTLNTGELFF
TRBV12-3/TRBV12-4	TRBJ2-7	CASSSSYEQYF
TRBV29-1	TRBJ1-2	CSVKRDYGYTF
TRBV5-4	TRBJ2-3	CASSLAGNTDTQYF
TRBV4-1	TRBJ1-4	CASSQDGTGNEKLFF
TRBV7-9	TRBJ2-1	CASSPLWDNEQFF
TRBV5-1	TRBJ2-1	CASSSQSGAYNEQFF
TRBV6-1	TRBJ1-2	CASRPRGGGYGYTF
TRBV28	TRBJ2-5	CASSWSGRDETQYF
TRBV18	TRBJ2-5	CASSPPGQKETQYF